The 15 T cell receptor beta chains below were found in one sample sequenced in a study of T cells after yellow fever vaccination. TCRdb called the 5' RACE reads again in MiXCR, with one record for every CDR3 protein. This sample yields hundreds of thousands of distinct CDR3 sequences, of which 12% are seen a single time; 15% belongs to the top ten. Sequencing used PBMCs, obtained on the day of the yellow fever booster vaccination. The source is a man aged 25 to 40 who received the YFV17D yellow fever vaccine.

The chain has TRBV4-2 and TRBJ2-1; D ambiguous. There are 13 residues in the CDR3. The V end was cut by 4 bases, the J end by 6 bases, with 10 bases between. Per germline, CDR1 LGHNA and CDR2 YNFKEQ. For the CDR3, the DNA is TGTGCCAGCAGCCCTAGGGTCCCCAATGAGCAGTTCTTC. Encoded protein: CASSPRVPNEQFF.

This chain joins TRBV20-1 and TRBJ2-3; 9 bases map to TRBD2. The V gene's germline CDR1 is DFQATT and CDR2 SNEGSKA (reference sequence). The junction had 17 bases not matched to a gene; V was cut back by 0 bases and J by 4 bases. The CDR3 contains 19 residues. The CDR3 region has the DNA TGCAGTGCTAGAGATCGAAGGCTGGTAGGCGGGAGGGCCCCAGATACGCAGTATTTT. This gives the protein CSARDRRLVGGRAPDTQYF.

The V gene is TRBV20-1, the J gene TRBJ1-2; D is unclear. Trimming removed 5 bases from V and 6 bases from J, with 19 bases in between. CDR3 size: 14 residues. Germline CDR1 and CDR2: DFQATT and SNEGSKA (reference sequence). CDR3 amino acids: CSAPDLGPFDGYTF. DNA for the CDR3: TGCAGTGCTCCCGACCTTGGGCCGTTCGATGGCTACACCTTC.

The table lists this clonotype with a few counts. The V gene is TRBV20-1, the J gene TRBJ2-7; D call uncertain. V gave up 1 base and J gave up 0 bases, with 10 bases separating them. The germline V gene has CDR1 DFQATT and CDR2 SNEGSKA (reference sequence). The CDR3 totals 14 residues. The CDR3 loop is CSARAPKSSYEQYF. CDR3 in DNA: TGCAGTGCTAGAGCGCCAAAGAGCTCCTACGAGCAGTACTTC.

This clonotype showed up just a few times. The chain recombines TRBV12-3 or TRBV12-4 with TRBJ2-1, with D tentatively TRBD2 (5 bases). V shed 7 bases and J shed 9 bases, with 13 bases lying between them. The CDR3 is made up of 12 amino acids. CDR3 loop: CASTPTGIEQFF. As DNA, the CDR3 is TGTGCCAGCACCCCCACCGGGATTGAGCAGTTCTTC.

This chain joins TRBV20-1 and TRBJ2-6; D gene ambiguous. Germline CDR1 and CDR2: DFQATT and SNEGSKA (reference sequence). The CDR3 runs to 17 residues. Trimming cost V 4 bases and J 1 base, with 17 bases left between them. CDR3 DNA sequence: TGCAGTGCTATTTTTCTTGGGGTATATTCTGGGGCCAACGTCCTGACTTTC. This sequence encodes CSAIFLGVYSGANVLTF.

This clonotype was seen a handful of times. The chain has TRBV10-2 and TRBJ1-2; D is undetermined. V was pared by 8 bases and J by 4 bases, with 11 bases between. Germline CDR1 WSHSY, CDR2 SAAADI. The length of the CDR3 is 12 residues. CDR3 sequence: CASGSASYGYTF. Written as DNA, the CDR3 is TGCGCCAGCGGATCCGCTAGCTATGGCTACACCTTC.

This clonotype appeared a few times. CDR3 coding DNA: TGTGCCAGCATACACAGCCTCAACACTGAAGCTTTCTTT. Protein: CASIHSLNTEAFF. This chain links TRBV25-1 with TRBJ1-1, with no clear D. The germline CDR1 and CDR2 sequences are MGHDK and SYGVNS. The CDR3 length is 13 residues. Trimming took 7 bases from V and 2 from J, leaving 11 bases between them.

This clonotype was picked up a small number of times. The V gene is TRBV20-1, the J gene TRBJ1-3; no definite D call. The CDR3 totals 15 residues. Between the trimmed V and J ends, which lost 1 base and 4 bases, there was a span of 14 bases. CDR1 is DFQATT and CDR2 is SNEGSKA in the germline V gene (reference sequence). CDR3 in DNA: TGCAGTGCTAGAGCCCGGACTTCGGCGGGAAACACCATATATTTT. Its translation is CSARARTSAGNTIYF.

This clonotype was counted a few times. This sequence joins TRBV27 and TRBJ2-7; 9 nucleotides line up with TRBD1. The trim removed 5 bases at V and 3 bases at J, leaving 11 bases unmatched. The germline V gene encodes CDR1 MNHEY and CDR2 SMNVEV (reference sequence). This CDR3 comprises 16 residues. The CDR3 protein is CASSAPGTGTNYEQYF. The CDR3 region has the DNA TGTGCCAGCAGTGCTCCCGGGACAGGGACCAACTACGAGCAGTACTTC.

This clonotype was seen more than once but under ten times. The V call is TRBV7-2, the J call TRBJ1-2, with no clear D. The CDR3 is made up of 13 amino acids. V gave up 5 bases and J gave up 1 base, with 8 bases separating them. Germline-derived CDR1 and CDR2 are SGHTA and FQGNSA. For the CDR3, the DNA is TGTGCCAGCAGCCCGGGTTATAACTATGGCTACACCTTC. It specifies CASSPGYNYGYTF. Combining the CDR3 with reference TRBV7-2 and TRBJ1-2 gives the whole variable domain GAGVSQSPSNKVTEKGKDVELRCDPISGHTALYWYRQSLGQGLEFLIYFQGNSAPDKSGLPSDRFSAERTGGSVSTLTIQRTQQEDSAVYLCASSPGYNYGYTFGSGTRLTVV.

This clonotype was seen only a few times. The genes are TRBV11-2 and TRBJ2-5, with D perhaps TRBD2 (5 bases). Germline CDR1 SGHAT, CDR2 FQNNGV. The CDR3 has 13 residues. V was shortened by 2 bases and J by 5 bases, with 9 bases between the two germline ends. The CDR3 DNA sequence: TGTGCCAGCAGCTTATTTAGAGGGGAGACCCAGTACTTC. It translates to CASSLFRGETQYF.

This clonotype was seen more than once but under ten times. V is TRBV4-2 and J is TRBJ2-3, with TRBD2 matching over 15 bases. There are 18 residues in the CDR3. Germline lookup yields CDR1 LGHNA and CDR2 YNFKEQ. The ends lost 1 base at V and 0 bases at J; junction bases unmatched: 2. CDR3 bases: TGTGCCAGCAGCCAAGGTGGGACTAGCGGGAGGAGCACAGATACGCAGTATTTT. It encodes CASSQGGTSGRSTDTQYF.

This clonotype came up a few times. The chain couples TRBV23-1 to TRBJ2-5; 8 nucleotides agree with TRBD2. TRBV23-1 is assigned to the ORF class and has an uncertain function. The CDR3 contains 18 residues. V shed 7 bases, J shed 5 bases, and the junction held 21 bases outside the gene matches. DNA for the CDR3: TGCGCCAGCAAATGGGGACGGGAGGGCCTAGATCGGAAGGAGACCCAGTACTTC. It translates to CASKWGREGLDRKETQYF.

In this sample, this clonotype turned up a few times. The J gene is TRBJ1-6, the V gene TRBV5-1; D is uncertain. Trimming took off 4 bases at V and 5 bases at J, with 13 bases between the two ends. Germline values: CDR1 SGHRS, CDR2 YFSETQ. The CDR3 contains 15 residues. CDR3 DNA sequence: TGCGCCAGCAGCACGGTGGCTGGGGATAATTCACCCCTCCACTTT. Its translation: CASSTVAGDNSPLHF. Full variable domain (remainder filled in from reference TRBV5-1 and TRBJ1-6): KAGVTQTPRYLIKTRGQQVTLSCSPISGHRSVSWYQQTPGQGLQFLFEYFSETQRNKGNFPGRFSGRQFSNSRSEMNVSTLELGDSALYLCASSTVAGDNSPLHFGNGTRLTVT.